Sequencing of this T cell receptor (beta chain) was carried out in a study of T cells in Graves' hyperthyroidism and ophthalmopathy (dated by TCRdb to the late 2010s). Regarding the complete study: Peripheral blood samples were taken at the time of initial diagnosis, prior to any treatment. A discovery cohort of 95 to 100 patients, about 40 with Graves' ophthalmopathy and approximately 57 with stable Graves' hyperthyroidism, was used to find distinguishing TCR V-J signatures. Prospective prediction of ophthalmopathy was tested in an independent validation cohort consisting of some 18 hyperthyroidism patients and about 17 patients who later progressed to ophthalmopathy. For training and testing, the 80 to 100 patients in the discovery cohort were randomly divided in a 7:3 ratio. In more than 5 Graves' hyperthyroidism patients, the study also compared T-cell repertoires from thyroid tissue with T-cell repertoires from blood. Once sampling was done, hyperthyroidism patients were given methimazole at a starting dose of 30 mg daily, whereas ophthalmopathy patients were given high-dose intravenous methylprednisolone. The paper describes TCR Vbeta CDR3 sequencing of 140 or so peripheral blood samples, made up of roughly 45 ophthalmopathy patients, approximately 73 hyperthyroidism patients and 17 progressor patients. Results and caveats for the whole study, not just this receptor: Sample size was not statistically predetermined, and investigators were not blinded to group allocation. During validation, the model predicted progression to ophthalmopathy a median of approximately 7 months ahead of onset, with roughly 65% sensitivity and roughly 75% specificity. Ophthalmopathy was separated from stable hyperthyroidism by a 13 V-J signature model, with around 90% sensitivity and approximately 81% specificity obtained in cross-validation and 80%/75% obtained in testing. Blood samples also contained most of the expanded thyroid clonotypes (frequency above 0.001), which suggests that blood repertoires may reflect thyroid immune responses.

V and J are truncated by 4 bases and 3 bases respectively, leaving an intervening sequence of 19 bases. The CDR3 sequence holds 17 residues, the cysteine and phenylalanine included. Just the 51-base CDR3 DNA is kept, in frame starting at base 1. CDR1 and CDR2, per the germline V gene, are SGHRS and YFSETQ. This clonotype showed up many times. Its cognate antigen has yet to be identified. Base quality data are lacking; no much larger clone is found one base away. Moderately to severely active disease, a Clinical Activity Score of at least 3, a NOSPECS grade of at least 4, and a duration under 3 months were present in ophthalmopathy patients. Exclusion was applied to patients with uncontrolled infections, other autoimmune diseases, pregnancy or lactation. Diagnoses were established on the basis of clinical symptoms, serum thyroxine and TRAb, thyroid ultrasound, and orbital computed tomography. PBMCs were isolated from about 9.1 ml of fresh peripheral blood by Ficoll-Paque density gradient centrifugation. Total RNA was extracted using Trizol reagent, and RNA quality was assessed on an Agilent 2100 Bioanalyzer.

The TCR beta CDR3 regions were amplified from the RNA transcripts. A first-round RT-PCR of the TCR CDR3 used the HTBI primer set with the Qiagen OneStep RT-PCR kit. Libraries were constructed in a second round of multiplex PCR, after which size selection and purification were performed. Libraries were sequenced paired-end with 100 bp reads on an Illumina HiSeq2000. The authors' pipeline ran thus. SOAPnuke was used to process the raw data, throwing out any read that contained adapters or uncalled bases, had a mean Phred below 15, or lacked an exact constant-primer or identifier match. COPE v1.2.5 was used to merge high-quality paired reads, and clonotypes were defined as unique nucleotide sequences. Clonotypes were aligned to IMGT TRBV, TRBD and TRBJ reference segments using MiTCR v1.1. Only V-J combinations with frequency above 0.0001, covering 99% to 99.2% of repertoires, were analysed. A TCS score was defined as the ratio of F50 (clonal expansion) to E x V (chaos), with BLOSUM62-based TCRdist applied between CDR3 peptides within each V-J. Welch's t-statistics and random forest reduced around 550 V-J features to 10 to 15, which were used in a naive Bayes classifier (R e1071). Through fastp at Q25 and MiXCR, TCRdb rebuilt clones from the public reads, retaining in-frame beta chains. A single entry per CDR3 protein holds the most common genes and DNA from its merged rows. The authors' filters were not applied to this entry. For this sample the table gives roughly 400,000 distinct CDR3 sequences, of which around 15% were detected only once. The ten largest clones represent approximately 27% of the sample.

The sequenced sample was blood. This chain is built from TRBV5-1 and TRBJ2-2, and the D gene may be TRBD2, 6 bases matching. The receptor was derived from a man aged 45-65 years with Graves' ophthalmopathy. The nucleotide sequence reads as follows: TGCGCCAGCAGCGGAGGGTTAGGAGGGTTGGACACCGGGGAGCTGTTTTTT. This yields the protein CASSGGLGGLDTGELFF.